The source of this T cell receptor (beta chain) is a study of blood T cell repertoires in COVID-19. Background on the study: Acute-phase and convalescent COVID-19 samples originated in the United States, Italy and Spain.

Trimming pared 2 bases from V and 1 base from J, leaving 5 bases between. CDR3 length equals 13 residues. TCRdb keeps only in-frame clones here, not all; method: immunoSEQ multiplex PCR. This repertoire shows fewer than 450,000 clones, about 91% found once; its top ten account for roughly 12%. Sample: peripheral blood. V and J are TRBV12-3 or TRBV12-4 and TRBJ1-1; D remains unclear. The sequence was collected from a woman aged 50 to 65 with COVID-19, enrolled during active disease. The CDR3 reads CASSLNRNTEAFF. CDR3 in DNA: TGTGCCAGCAGTTTAAACAGGAACACTGAAGCTTTCTTT.